The clone carrying this TCR beta chain was observed a single time. Its antigen is unknown. Some clones are missing from TCRdb's copy, which holds only in-frame ones; the method was immunoSEQ multiplex PCR. The repertoire holds 100,000 to 150,000 clones, with roughly nine tenths as singletons. These data come from a study of cytomegalovirus exposure and HLA in healthy donors. General observations from the study: Three CMV-associated chains were confirmed in vitro to be specific for CMV antigens. Diagnosis of cytomegalovirus status made by the classifier reportedly showed high specificity and sensitivity. The tendency of first-cohort TCR clusters to co-occur in the 120 or so validation repertoires emerged from a later analysis. There were 160 or so TCR beta chains listed as cytomegalovirus-associated.

The clonotype was recovered from a woman under 30 in good health and CMV-seronegative. Sequenced input: PBMCs.

CDR3 region: CASRYFLVDGYEQYF. The DNA for the CDR3 is TGTGCCAGCAGGTACTTCCTAGTAGATGGCTACGAGCAGTACTTC. This chain connects TRBV7-2 to TRBJ2-7, with D uncertain. Germline values: CDR1 SGHTA, CDR2 FQGNSA. Trimming removed 6 bases at V and 3 bases at J, with 18 bases between. The CDR3 consists of 15 residues.